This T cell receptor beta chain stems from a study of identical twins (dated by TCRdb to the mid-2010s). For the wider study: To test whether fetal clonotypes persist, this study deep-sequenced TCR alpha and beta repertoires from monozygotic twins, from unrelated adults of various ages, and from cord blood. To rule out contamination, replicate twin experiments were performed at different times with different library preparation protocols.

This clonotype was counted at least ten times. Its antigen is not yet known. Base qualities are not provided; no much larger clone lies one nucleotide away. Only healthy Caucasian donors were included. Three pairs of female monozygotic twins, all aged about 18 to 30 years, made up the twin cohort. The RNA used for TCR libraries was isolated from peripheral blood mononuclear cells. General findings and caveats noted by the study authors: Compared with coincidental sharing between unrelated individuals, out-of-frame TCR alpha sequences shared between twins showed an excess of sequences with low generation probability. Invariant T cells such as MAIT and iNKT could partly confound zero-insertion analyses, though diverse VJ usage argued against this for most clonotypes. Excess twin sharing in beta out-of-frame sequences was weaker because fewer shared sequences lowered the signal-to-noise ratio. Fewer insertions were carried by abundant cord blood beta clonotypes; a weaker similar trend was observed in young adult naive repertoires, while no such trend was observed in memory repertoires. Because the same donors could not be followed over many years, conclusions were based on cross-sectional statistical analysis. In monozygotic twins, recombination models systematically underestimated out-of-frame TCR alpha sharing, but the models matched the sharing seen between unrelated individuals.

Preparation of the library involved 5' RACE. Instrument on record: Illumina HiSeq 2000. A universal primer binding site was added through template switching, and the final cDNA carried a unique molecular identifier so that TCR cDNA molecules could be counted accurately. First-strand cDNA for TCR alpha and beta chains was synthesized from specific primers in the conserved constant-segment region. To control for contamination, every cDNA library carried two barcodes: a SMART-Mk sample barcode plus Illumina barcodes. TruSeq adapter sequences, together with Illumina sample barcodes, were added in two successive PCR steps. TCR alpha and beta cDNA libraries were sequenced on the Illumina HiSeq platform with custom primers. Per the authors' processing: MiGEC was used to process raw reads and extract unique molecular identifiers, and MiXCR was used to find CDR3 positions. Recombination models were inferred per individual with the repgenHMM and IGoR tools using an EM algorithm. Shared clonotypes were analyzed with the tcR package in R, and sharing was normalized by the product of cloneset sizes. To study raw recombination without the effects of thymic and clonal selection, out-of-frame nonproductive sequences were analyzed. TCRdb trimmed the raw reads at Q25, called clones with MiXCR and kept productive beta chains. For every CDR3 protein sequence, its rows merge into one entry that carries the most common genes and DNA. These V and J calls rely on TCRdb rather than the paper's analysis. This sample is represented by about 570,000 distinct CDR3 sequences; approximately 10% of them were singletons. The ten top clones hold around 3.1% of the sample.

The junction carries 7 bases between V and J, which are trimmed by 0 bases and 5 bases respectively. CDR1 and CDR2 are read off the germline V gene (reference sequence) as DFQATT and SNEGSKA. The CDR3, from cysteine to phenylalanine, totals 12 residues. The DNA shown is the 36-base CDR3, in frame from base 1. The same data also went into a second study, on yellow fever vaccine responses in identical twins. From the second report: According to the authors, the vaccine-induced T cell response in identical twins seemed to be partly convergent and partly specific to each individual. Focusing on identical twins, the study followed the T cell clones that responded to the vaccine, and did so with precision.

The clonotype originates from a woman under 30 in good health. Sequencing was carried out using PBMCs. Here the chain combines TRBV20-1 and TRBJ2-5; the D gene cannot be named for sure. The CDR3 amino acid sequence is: CSARDRLETQYF. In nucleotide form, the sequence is TGCAGTGCTAGAGATCGCTTGGAGACCCAGTACTTC.